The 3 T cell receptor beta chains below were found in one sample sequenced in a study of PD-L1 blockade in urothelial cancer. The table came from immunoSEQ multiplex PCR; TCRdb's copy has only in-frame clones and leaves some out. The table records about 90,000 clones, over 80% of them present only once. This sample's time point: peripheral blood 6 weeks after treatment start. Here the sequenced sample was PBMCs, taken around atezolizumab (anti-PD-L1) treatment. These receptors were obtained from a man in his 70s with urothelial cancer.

This CDR3 is CASSDPGLDGYTF. The CDR3 DNA is TGTGCCAGCAGTGATCCGGGGTTGGATGGCTACACCTTC. The rearrangement joins TRBV25-1 to TRBJ1-2; unclear D gene. The CDR3 contains 13 residues. V lost 3 bases and J 6 bases, leaving 11 bases between the germline ends. Germline loops: CDR1 MGHDK, CDR2 SYGVNS.

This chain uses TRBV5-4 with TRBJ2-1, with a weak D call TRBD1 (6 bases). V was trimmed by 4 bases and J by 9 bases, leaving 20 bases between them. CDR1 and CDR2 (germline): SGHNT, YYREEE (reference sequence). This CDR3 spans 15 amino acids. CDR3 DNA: TGTGCCAGCAGCCCCGACATGGGGGCGCGATCTGAGCAGTTCTTC. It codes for CASSPDMGARSEQFF. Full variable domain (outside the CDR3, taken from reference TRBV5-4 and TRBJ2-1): ETGVTQSPTHLIKTRGQQVTLRCSSQSGHNTVSWYQQALGQGPQFIFQYYREEENGRGNFPPRFSGLQFPNYSSELNVNALELDDSALYLCASSPDMGARSEQFFGPGTRLTVL.

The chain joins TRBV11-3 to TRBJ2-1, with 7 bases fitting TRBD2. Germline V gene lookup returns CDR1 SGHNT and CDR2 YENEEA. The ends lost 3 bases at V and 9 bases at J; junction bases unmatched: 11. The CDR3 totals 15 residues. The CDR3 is CASSFSGQTTSEQFF. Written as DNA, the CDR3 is TGTGCCAGCAGCTTTAGCGGGCAAACGACCAGTGAGCAGTTCTTC.